One sample yielded the 21 T cell receptor beta chains listed below, sequenced in a study of T cells expressing NK-cell markers. Reanalyzing the 5' RACE reads, TCRdb keeps one entry per CDR3 protein, without DNA. The table gives some 300,000 distinct CDR3 sequences; the top ten clones make up 0.39% of it. Material for sequencing was blood T cells: a sorted CD56 or NKG2C T cell subset, CD4+ or CD8+ T cells, or bulk PBMC T cells (not recorded which). The source is a man aged 18 to 35 in good health.

This chain links TRBV6-4 with TRBJ2-1. The germline V gene has CDR1 MRHNA and CDR2 SNTAGT. The CDR3 is 13 amino acids. CDR3 protein: CASSRTLYNEQFF.

This chain links TRBV29-1 with TRBJ1-1; TCRdb's assignment of TRBD1 cannot be checked, as there is no DNA. The CDR3 covers 14 residues. Germline loops: CDR1 SQVTM, CDR2 ANQGSEA. Here the CDR3 reads CSVDPGTGEAEAFF.

The chain employs TRBV11-3 and TRBJ2-5; lacking DNA, the TRBD2 call made by TCRdb goes unchecked. The CDR3 contains 14 residues. Germline-derived CDR1 and CDR2 are SGHNT and YENEEA. The CDR3 protein is CASSPGPSTETQYF.

The chain's CDR3 is CASSVELAGGFGELFF. The chain has TRBV9 and TRBJ2-2; the TCRdb D gene call, TRBD2, has no DNA to confirm it. CDR3 length: 16 amino acids. CDR1 and CDR2 (germline): SGDLS, YYNGEE.

The rearrangement links TRBV20-1 to TRBJ2-7; TCRdb lists TRBD2, though no DNA is available to test this call. The length of the CDR3 is 13 residues. Germline V gives CDR1 DFQATT, CDR2 SNEGSKA (reference sequence). The CDR3 sequence is CRAVAGPNYEQYF.

The chain combines TRBV18 with TRBJ1-5; TCRdb names TRBD1, which stays unverified in the absence of DNA. The germline V gene encodes CDR1 KGHSH and CDR2 LQKENI. This CDR3 spans 15 amino acids. The CDR3 protein is CASSPDRGEQLAQHF.

The V gene is TRBV30, the J gene TRBJ1-2; TCRdb reports TRBD1, a call that lacks DNA to check it against. The CDR3 sequence is 14 residues long. Looked up from germline, CDR1 is GTSNPN and CDR2 is SVGIG (reference sequence). The CDR3 spells CAWSTPGTFWGYTF.

The V and J genes are TRBV18 and TRBJ2-7. The length of the CDR3 is 12 residues. From germline, CDR1 is KGHSH and CDR2 LQKENI. The CDR3 region is CASSPSSYEQYF.

The rearrangement joins TRBV5-1 to TRBJ2-7; with no DNA, the TCRdb D assignment of TRBD2 cannot be verified. The CDR3 has 16 amino acids. Germline V gene lookup returns CDR1 SGHRS and CDR2 YFSETQ. CDR3 in amino acids: CASSLGASGKSYEQYF.

The chain combines TRBV5-8 with TRBJ1-2. Germline CDR1 is SGHTS and CDR2 is YDEGEE. This CDR3 is built from 14 residues. The CDR3 sequence is CASSFGSANYGYTF.

The chain combines TRBV11-2 with TRBJ2-3; TCRdb lists TRBD2, though no DNA is available to test this call. Germline V CDR1 and CDR2: SGHAT, FQNNGV. The CDR3 is 15 residues long. The CDR3 region is CASSSWTTSTDTQYF.

The chain employs TRBV24-1 and TRBJ2-1. The V gene's germline CDR1 is KGHDR and CDR2 SFDVKD. This CDR3 is built from 13 residues. CDR3 protein: CATRVWSYNEQFF.

The chain combines TRBV10-2 with TRBJ2-1; lacking DNA, the TRBD1 call made by TCRdb goes unchecked. CDR1 is WSHSY and CDR2 is SAAADI in the germline V gene. The CDR3 is 15 amino acids. This chain's CDR3 is CASSEVQGYYNEQFF.

This chain connects TRBV29-1 to TRBJ2-7. The CDR3 runs to 13 residues. Germline V gene sequence: CDR1 SQVTM, CDR2 ANQGSEA. CDR3 protein: CSVDRGRPNEQYF.

The V call is TRBV12-3 or TRBV12-4, the J call TRBJ1-2. The CDR3 spans 14 residues. This chain's CDR3 is CASSLSSRRGRYTF.

V gene TRBV6-2 or TRBV6-3 combines with J gene TRBJ2-5; TCRdb names TRBD2, which stays unverified in the absence of DNA. The CDR3 loop spans 14 amino acids. The germline CDR1 and CDR2 sequences are MNHEY and SVGEGT. CDR3 residues: CASSYASGTETQYF.

V usage is TRBV20-1 and J usage is TRBJ1-1; the D call of TRBD1 rests on TCRdb alone, since no DNA is present to check it. This CDR3 is 16 amino acids long. The V gene's germline CDR1 is DFQATT and CDR2 SNEGSKA (reference sequence). The CDR3 region is CSAILSTDAMNTEAFF.

The chain combines TRBV11-3 with TRBJ1-2. CDR1 is SGHNT, CDR2 YENEEA, per germline. The CDR3 sequence is 16 residues long. This CDR3 is CASSLVLAKGMDGYTF.

The rearrangement uses TRBV10-3 and TRBJ2-1; TCRdb returns TRBD2, unconfirmable since there is no DNA. Per the germline V gene, CDR1 is ENHRY and CDR2 is SYGVKD. The CDR3 spans 16 residues. The CDR3: CAITHTSGPSYNEQFF.

The rearrangement links TRBV20-1 to TRBJ2-7; the D gene TCRdb calls, TRBD1, cannot be checked with no DNA. From germline, CDR1 is DFQATT and CDR2 SNEGSKA (reference sequence). The CDR3 is 12 amino acids. The CDR3 here is CSARGQKYEQYF.

V gene TRBV25-1 combines with J gene TRBJ2-3; TCRdb outputs TRBD1, but without DNA this stays unchecked. The germline CDR1 and CDR2 sequences are MGHDK and SYGVNS. The CDR3 sequence is 11 residues long. CDR3 sequence: CASATRGTQYF.